The following is a T cell receptor beta chain sequence with its context. Its target is unknown. This CDR3 has 13 amino acids. The data derive from a study of shared clonotypes between healthy human individuals. Assay: immunoSEQ multiplex PCR; the TCRdb copy retains only in-frame clones and omits some. The table shows 740,000 or so clones, with roughly 73% occurring only once. General study results and limits: Depth was large, yet rarefaction showed that sorted-subset sequencing was incomplete. Larger estimated richness was generally seen in naive subsets than in memory subsets.

This clonotype was sampled from a woman younger than 45 in good health. Sequenced sample: memory CD4+ T cells sorted from blood. Documented subset: CD45RA-negative fraction. The J gene is TRBJ1-5, the V gene TRBV12-2. TRBV12-2 counts as a pseudogene. CDR3 DNA: TGTGCAAGTCGCTTGTGGGGCAATCAGCCCCAGCATTTT. This encodes CASRLWGNQPQHF.